This is a list of T cell receptor beta chains from one sample in a study of T cell changes during pregnancy in multiple sclerosis. Sequenced by immunoSEQ multiplex PCR; TCRdb stores in-frame clones only, minus some. The top ten hold 0.99% of the sample, which has about 99,000 clones, approximately 93% seen once. Specimen: peripheral blood, collected after pregnancy. These receptors were taken from a female donor with multiple sclerosis, enrolled in a pregnancy study. The CDR3 runs from the conserved cysteine through the conserved F or W. D genes are given only for firm matches. Only part of the rows carry a size: once, few, many, or a class if the clone is expanded.

D gene	clone size	V gene	J gene	CDR3 DNA	CDR3 protein
TRBD2	NA	TRBV19	TRBJ2-1	TGTGCCAGTACCGGACTAGCGGAGGGGAATGAGCAGTTCTTC	CASTGLAEGNEQFF
TRBD1	NA	TRBV7-9	TRBJ1-1	TGTGCCAGCAGCTTAGAAGGACAGGGGGCGCCGGCTTTCTTT	CASSLEGQGAPAFF
NA	once	TRBV19	TRBJ2-5	TGTGCCAGTAGTGCGCCCGGGAGTGAGACCCAGTACTTC	CASSAPGSETQYF
TRBD1	NA	TRBV5-4	TRBJ1-1	TGTGCCAGCAGCGTTTTCCGGGACAGGGAAAGGATCGGGGGAGCTTTCTTT	CASSVFRDRERIGGAFF
NA	NA	TRBV2	TRBJ1-3	TGTGCCAGCAGTGAACTAAGTCTCTCTGGAAACACCATATATTTT	CASSELSLSGNTIYF
NA	NA	TRBV30	TRBJ2-6	TGTGCCTGGAGTGCAGGGACTGGGGCCAACGTCCTGACTTTC	CAWSAGTGANVLTF
TRBD2	NA	TRBV9	TRBJ2-7	TGTGCCAGCAGCGCCGAGAGCGGGAGAAGCTACGAGCAGTACTTC	CASSAESGRSYEQYF
TRBD2	NA	TRBV7-2	TRBJ2-1	TGTGCCAGCAGCTTAGTACAAGGGACTAGCGGGAGGAATGAGCAGTTCTTC	CASSLVQGTSGRNEQFF
NA	NA	TRBV7-9	TRBJ2-3	TGTGCCAGCAGCTTATGGGCGGATACGCAGTATTTT	CASSLWADTQYF
TRBD1	NA	TRBV27	TRBJ2-7	TGTGCCAGCAGCCAGGGGGTTAGGAGAGAGCAGTACTTC	CASSQGVRREQYF
NA	NA	TRBV6-6	TRBJ2-5	TGTGCCAGCAGTTACGGTCTAACCAAAGAGACCCAGTACTTC	CASSYGLTKETQYF
TRBD1	NA	TRBV19	TRBJ2-2	TGTGCCAGTAGCCAACAGGGGATGCCCGGGGAGCTGTTTTTT	CASSQQGMPGELFF
TRBD2	NA	TRBV4-2	TRBJ2-7	TGTGCCAGCAGCCGGGCTCCTAATCTAGCGGGGGCCTACGAGCAGTACTTC	CASSRAPNLAGAYEQYF
NA	NA	TRBV5-6	TRBJ2-5	TGTGCCAGCAGCTTGTACCGGGGGGAGACCCAGTACTTC	CASSLYRGETQYF
NA	once	TRBV4-1	TRBJ2-2	TGCGCCAGCAGCCAAGCTAGCCACTACACCGGGGAGCTGTTTTTT	CASSQASHYTGELFF
TRBD1	NA	TRBV19	TRBJ1-2	TGTGCCAGTAGTACCCCCGGGACAGGAGGGAGCTACACCTTC	CASSTPGTGGSYTF
TRBD2	NA	TRBV2	TRBJ2-7	TGTGCCAGCACCCCGGGGGGGCTAGATAATTACGAGCAGTACTTC	CASTPGGLDNYEQYF
NA	NA	TRBV9	TRBJ2-3	TGTGCCAGCAGCCCGTACAAAGATACGCAGTATTTT	CASSPYKDTQYF
NA	NA	TRBV7-7	TRBJ2-7	TGTGCCAGCAGCCCCCGGGAGCAGTACTTC	CASSPREQYF
NA	NA	TRBV18	TRBJ1-6	TGTGCCAGCTCACCTACTAAGAGCTCCTATAATTCACCCCTCCACTTT	CASSPTKSSYNSPLHF
NA	NA	TRBV5-6	TRBJ1-2	TGTGCCAGCAGCTTGGGCGGAAGTTCGGAAGGCTACACCTTC	CASSLGGSSEGYTF
TRBD1	NA	TRBV19	TRBJ2-7	TGTGCCAGTAACGCGGGACAGGGGGCTTTCGGCGAGCAGTACTTC	CASNAGQGAFGEQYF
NA	NA	TRBV14	TRBJ2-7	TGTGCCAGCAGCCAAGAGGGCATGCCACCCTACGAGCAGTACTTC	CASSQEGMPPYEQYF
TRBD2	NA	TRBV5-4	TRBJ2-6	TGTGCCAGCAGCTCCCCCGGGAGGGGCTCTGGGGCCAACGTCCTGACTTTC	CASSSPGRGSGANVLTF
NA	NA	TRBV18	TRBJ1-1	TGTGCCAGCTACGCGGGGGGAGGCTCTGAAGCTTTCTTT	CASYAGGGSEAFF
NA	NA	TRBV25-1	TRBJ2-1	TGTGCCAGCAGTGGGTCGACAGCCCGAAACTCCTACAATGAGCAGTTCTTC	CASSGSTARNSYNEQFF
NA	NA	TRBV27	TRBJ1-5	TGTGCCAGCAGTTTATCAGGGGTCGGTCAGCCCCAGCATTTT	CASSLSGVGQPQHF